This T cell receptor beta chain was recovered during a study of PD-1 blockade in classical Hodgkin lymphoma. Trimming shortened V by 6 bases and J by 6 bases, and 15 bases separated the two germline ends. In germline, CDR1 is SEHNR, CDR2 FQNEAQ (reference sequence). This CDR3 is 13 amino acids long. Clones were sequenced by immunoSEQ multiplex PCR, and TCRdb holds only the in-frame ones, with some missing. The table records more than 10,000 clones, roughly 85% of them present only once. Study-wide results and caveats: The study found complete responders had baseline diversity similar to newly diagnosed patients. Exclusion removed patients who began nivolumab under 1 year after ASCT. With CD4+ cells, TCR diversity rose significantly by C4D1, but not with CD8+ cells. Baseline TCR diversity was reportedly lower in newly diagnosed patients than healthy donors.

Time point in this sample: cycle 4 day 1 (C4D1), after more than 5 weeks of nivolumab. Brentuximab vedotin exposure varied among the patients, all of whom had relapsed after autologous stem cell transplantation. Magnetic negative selection isolated CD8+ T cells from thawed PBMCs. This clone has only one observation. As yet, its antigen is unknown. Sequenced here: CD8+ T cells from blood, sampled before the fourth cycle of nivolumab. The receptor comes from a human donor with classical Hodgkin lymphoma. The donor label of this sample is uncertain. This chain uses TRBV7-9 with TRBJ2-7; D ambiguous. CDR3 sequence (DNA): TGTGCCAGCAGGACTGCTAATTCGGGCGAGCAGTACTTC. Translated, it gives CASRTANSGEQYF. Together with reference TRBV7-9 and TRBJ2-7, the CDR3 gives the full variable domain: DTGVSQNPRHKITKRGQNVTFRCDPISEHNRLYWYRQTLGQGPEFLTYFQNEAQLEKSRLLSDRFSAERPKGSFSTLEIQRTEQGDSAMYLCASRTANSGEQYFGPGTRLTVT.